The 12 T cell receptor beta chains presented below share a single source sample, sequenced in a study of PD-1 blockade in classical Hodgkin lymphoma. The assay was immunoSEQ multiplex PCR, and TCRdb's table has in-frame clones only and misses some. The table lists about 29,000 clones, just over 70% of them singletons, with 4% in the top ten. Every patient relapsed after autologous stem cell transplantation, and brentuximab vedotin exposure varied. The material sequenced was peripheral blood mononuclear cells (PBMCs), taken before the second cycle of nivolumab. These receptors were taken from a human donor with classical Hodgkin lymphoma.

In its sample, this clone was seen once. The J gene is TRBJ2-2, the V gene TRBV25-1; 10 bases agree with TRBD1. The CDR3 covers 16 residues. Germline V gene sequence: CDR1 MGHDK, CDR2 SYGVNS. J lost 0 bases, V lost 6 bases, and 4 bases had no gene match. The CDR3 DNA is TGTGCCAGCAGCCCCGGGACAGGGGCGAACACCGGGGAGCTGTTTTTT. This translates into CASSPGTGANTGELFF.

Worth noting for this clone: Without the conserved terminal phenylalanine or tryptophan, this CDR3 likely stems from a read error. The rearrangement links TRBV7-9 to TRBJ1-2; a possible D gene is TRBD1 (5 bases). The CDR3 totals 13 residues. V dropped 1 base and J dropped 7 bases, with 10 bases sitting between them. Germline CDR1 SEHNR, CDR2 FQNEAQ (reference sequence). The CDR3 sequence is CASSLGPGAGYTS. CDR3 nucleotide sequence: TGTGCCAGCAGCTTAGGACCCGGGGCTGGCTACACCTCC.

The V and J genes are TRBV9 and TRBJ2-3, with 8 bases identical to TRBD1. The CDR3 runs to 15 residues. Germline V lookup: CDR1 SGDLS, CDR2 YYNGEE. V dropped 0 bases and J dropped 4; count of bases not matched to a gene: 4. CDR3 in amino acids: CASSVGQGAPDTQYF. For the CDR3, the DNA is TGTGCCAGCAGCGTAGGCCAGGGGGCCCCAGATACGCAGTATTTT.

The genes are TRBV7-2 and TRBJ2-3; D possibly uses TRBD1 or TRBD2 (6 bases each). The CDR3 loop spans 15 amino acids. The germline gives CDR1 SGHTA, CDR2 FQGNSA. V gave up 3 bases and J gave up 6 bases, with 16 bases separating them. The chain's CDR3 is CASSFRRGSGDTQYF. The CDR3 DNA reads TGTGCCAGCAGCTTCAGGAGGGGGTCGGGGGATACGCAGTATTTT.

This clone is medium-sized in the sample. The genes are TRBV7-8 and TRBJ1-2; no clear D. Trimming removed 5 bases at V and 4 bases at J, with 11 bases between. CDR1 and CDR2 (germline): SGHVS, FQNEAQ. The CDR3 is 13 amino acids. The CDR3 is CASSPSPSYGYTF. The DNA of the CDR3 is TGTGCCAGCAGCCCCAGCCCTAGCTATGGCTACACCTTC.

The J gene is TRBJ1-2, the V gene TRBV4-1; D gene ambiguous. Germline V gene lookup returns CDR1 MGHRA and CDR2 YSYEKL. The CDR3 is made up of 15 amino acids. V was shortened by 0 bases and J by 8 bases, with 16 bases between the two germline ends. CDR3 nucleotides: TGCGCCAGCAGCCAAGACGAGGGAGCCCTCCAAGGCTACACCTTC. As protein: CASSQDEGALQGYTF.

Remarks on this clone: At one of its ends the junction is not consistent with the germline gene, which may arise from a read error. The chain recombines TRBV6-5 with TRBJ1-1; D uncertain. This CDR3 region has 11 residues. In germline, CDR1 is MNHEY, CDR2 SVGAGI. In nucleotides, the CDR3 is TGTGCCATCAGTGAGAAGACTGAAGCTTTCTTT. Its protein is CAISEKTEAFF.

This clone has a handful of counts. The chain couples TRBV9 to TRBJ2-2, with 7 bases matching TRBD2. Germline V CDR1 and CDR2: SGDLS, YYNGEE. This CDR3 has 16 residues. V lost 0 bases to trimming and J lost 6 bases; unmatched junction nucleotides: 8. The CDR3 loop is CASSVEGGRGSGELFF. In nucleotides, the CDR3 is TGTGCCAGCAGCGTAGAAGGCGGGAGAGGGTCCGGGGAGCTGTTTTTT.

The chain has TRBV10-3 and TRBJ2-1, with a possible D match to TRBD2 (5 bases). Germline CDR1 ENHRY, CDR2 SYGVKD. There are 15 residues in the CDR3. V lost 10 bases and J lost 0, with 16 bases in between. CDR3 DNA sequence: TGTGCCACCTCCACTACTAGTAACTCCTACAATGAGCAGTTCTTC. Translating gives CATSTTSNSYNEQFF.

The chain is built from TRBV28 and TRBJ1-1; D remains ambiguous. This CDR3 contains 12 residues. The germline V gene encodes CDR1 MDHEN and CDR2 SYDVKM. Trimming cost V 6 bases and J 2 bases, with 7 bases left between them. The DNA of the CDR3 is TGTGCCAGCAGGGCTCCTAACACTGAAGCTTTCTTT. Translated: CASRAPNTEAFF.

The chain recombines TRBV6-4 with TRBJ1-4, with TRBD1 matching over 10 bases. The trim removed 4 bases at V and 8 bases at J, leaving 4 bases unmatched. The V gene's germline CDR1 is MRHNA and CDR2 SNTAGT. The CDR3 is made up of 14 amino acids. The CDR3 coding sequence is TGTGCCAGCAGTGCGAGGGACAGGGGCGAAAAACTGTTTTTT. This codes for CASSARDRGEKLFF.

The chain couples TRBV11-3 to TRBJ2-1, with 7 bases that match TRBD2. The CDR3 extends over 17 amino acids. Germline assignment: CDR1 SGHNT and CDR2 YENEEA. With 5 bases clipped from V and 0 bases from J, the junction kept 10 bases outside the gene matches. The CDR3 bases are TGTGCCAGCAGCCCCGGGGGGACCTTAAGCTCCTACAATGAGCAGTTCTTC. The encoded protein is CASSPGGTLSSYNEQFF.